The present T cell receptor (beta chain) was sequenced within a study of T cell responses to AZD1222 COVID-19 vaccine (dated by TCRdb to the early 2020s). Some background on the complete study: AZD1222 recipients with second doses at about 4 weeks or about 12 weeks were pooled, because spike-specific TCR depth and breadth did not differ between schedules. Trial participants were enrolled into age subgroups of 18-55, 56-69 and 70-plus years, which contained approximately 150, 30 and 60 TCR-sequenced participants, respectively. TCR sequencing was performed for 230 to 250 trial participants, of whom 200 to 220 were given two doses of AZD1222 and approximately 25 were given two doses of MenACWY control vaccine.

Trimming takes 8 bases from V and 7 bases from J, and the germline ends sit 12 bases apart. According to the germline V gene, CDR1 reads MNHEY and CDR2 reads SVGAGI. The CDR3 runs 13 residues from the cysteine to the phenylalanine. The CDR3 DNA has 39 bases and is translated from base 1. Broad study findings and their caveats: In the small 56-69-year group, the increase in depth fell short of significance, most likely because of low power. No day 14 peak-response samples were available, so repertoires were characterized only after the peak T cell response. A significant rise in spike-specific TCR breadth and depth was observed after two AZD1222 doses relative to day 0 and relative to MenACWY recipients. Participants were mostly white British and included more females than males, and it was suggested by the authors that clonal diversity may have been underestimated. Vaccine-associated CD4 TCRs spanned the whole spike protein, with dominant responses in regions 160-218 and 743-854. Epitopes outside the regions mutated in the B.1.351 and B.1.1.7 variants were reportedly recognized by nearly half of the unique spike-specific TCRs. Only five or six AZD1222 recipients were SARS-CoV-2 seropositive at baseline, limiting conclusions about previously exposed vaccinees.

The CDR3 regions of human TCRbeta chains were analyzed by immunosequencing. From the authors' description of their analysis: TCRs in the repertoires were matched against a reference library of SARS-CoV-2-specific TCRs that had been generated with the MIRA antigen-specificity platform. Breadth was defined as the fraction of unique TCRs that were SARS-CoV-2-associated. Depth was defined as the fraction of total T cells that were SARS-CoV-2-associated. Using the MIRA data, every spike-specific TCR was mapped to the spike region that the TCR reacted to and assigned to either a CD4 or a CD8 class. Log10-transformed breadth and depth values were compared by one-way ANOVA with Sidak's multiple comparisons tests. The table was pulled from immuneACCESS by TCRdb, which kept in-frame rearrangements only. Such tables lose some clones; where checked, under half of the loss comes from unresolved V genes, and the rest has no known cause. V and J calls plus clone size are reproduced from that table; the DNA served to infer D and trimming. This sample has about 140,000 clones in its table, and over 75% of those were observed once. Of the sample, around 8.6% falls within the top ten clones.

In the paper's terms, the time point label means: baseline before first vaccination. Vaccinee samples came from UK trials COV001 and COV002, including a single-blind randomized controlled phase 2/3 trial of AZD1222 (ChAdOx1 nCoV-19) in healthy adults. Trial participant PBMC samples were collected at day 0 and day 28 after the second dose for TCRbeta chain sequencing. Of note for this clone: Its specific antigen is unknown. No much larger clonotype is one base removed from it; base qualities were not supplied.

The receptor chain draws on TRBV6-5 and TRBJ1-6; D gene: possibly TRBD1, on 5 matching bases. The origin of this receptor is an adult in good health. Sample: peripheral blood, taken on day 0 of AZD1222 vaccination. The CDR3 reads as follows: CASSRGINSPLHF. The bases read TGTGCCAGCTCGCGGGGGATAAATTCACCCCTCCACTTT.